Below, 3 T cell receptor beta chains from the same sample are listed, as sequenced in a study of blood T cell repertoires in COVID-19 (dated by TCRdb to 2019 to 2021). The library was prepared using the immunoSEQ multiplex PCR assay. TCRdb stores this immuneACCESS table with in-frame sequences only. Part of the clones is absent; in the studies checked, under half of the shortfall reflects unresolved V genes, and no reason is known for the rest. The sample table contains roughly 40,000 clones; only one count was recorded for around 77% of them. The ten top clones hold about 33% of the sample. Sequenced input: peripheral blood. These receptors originate from a woman older than 75 with acute or convalescent COVID-19.

The gene calls are TRBV10-3 and TRBJ2-3; possibly TRBD2 for D (6 bases). In germline, CDR1 is ENHRY, CDR2 SYGVKD. This CDR3 spans 14 amino acids. V was shortened by 3 bases and J by 9 bases, with 16 bases between the two germline ends. DNA of the CDR3: TGTGCCATCAGTGATTCGTCCGGCGGGGAGACGCAGTATTTT. This sequence encodes CAISDSSGGETQYF.

The J gene is TRBJ1-1, the V gene TRBV18; tentative D call: TRBD1 (5 bases). CDR1 is KGHSH, CDR2 LQKENI, per germline. This CDR3 region has 14 residues. V lost 4 bases, J lost 1 base, and 10 bases lay in between. DNA for the CDR3: TGTGCCAGCTCACGGACGGACAAGAACACTGAAGCTTTCTTT. It codes for CASSRTDKNTEAFF.

The table lists this clone with a few counts. V and J are TRBV18 and TRBJ1-1, with 9 nucleotides matching TRBD1. CDR1 and CDR2 from the germline V gene are KGHSH and LQKENI. CDR3 size: 15 residues. V lost 3 bases to trimming and J lost 1 base; unmatched junction nucleotides: 3. The CDR3 sequence is CASSPPDRGNTEAFF. In DNA form, the CDR3 reads TGTGCCAGCTCACCGCCGGACAGGGGGAACACTGAAGCTTTCTTT.